This T cell receptor beta chain was identified during a study of T cells in Graves' hyperthyroidism and ophthalmopathy. It was considered stable Graves' hyperthyroidism when ophthalmopathy did not progress within 18 months. Isolation of PBMCs was performed on 8.5 to 10 ml fresh peripheral blood. Regarding this clonotype: Its antigen is currently unknown.

Amplification of TCR beta CDR3 regions was performed using RNA transcripts as template. The HTBI set primed first-round TCR CDR3 RT-PCR. One entry per CDR3 protein, called by TCRdb with MiXCR from the multiplex PCR reads. The sample yields around 500,000 distinct CDR3 sequences, approximately 15% seen once. Broader study findings: Most thyroid clonotypes with frequency above 0.001 were detected in blood.

Germline V gene data show CDR1 as SGHNT and CDR2 as YENEEA. The V segment lost 5 bases and the J segment 5 bases; nucleotides outside the gene matches: 9. The CDR3 spans 15 residues. The specimen was blood. This TCR derives from a woman younger than 30 with Graves' hyperthyroidism. The chain recombines TRBV11-3 with TRBJ2-1; 7 nucleotides line up with TRBD1. This chain's CDR3 is CASSETGTENNEQFF. In nucleotides, the CDR3 is TGTGCCAGCAGCGAAACCGGGACAGAAAACAATGAGCAGTTCTTC.